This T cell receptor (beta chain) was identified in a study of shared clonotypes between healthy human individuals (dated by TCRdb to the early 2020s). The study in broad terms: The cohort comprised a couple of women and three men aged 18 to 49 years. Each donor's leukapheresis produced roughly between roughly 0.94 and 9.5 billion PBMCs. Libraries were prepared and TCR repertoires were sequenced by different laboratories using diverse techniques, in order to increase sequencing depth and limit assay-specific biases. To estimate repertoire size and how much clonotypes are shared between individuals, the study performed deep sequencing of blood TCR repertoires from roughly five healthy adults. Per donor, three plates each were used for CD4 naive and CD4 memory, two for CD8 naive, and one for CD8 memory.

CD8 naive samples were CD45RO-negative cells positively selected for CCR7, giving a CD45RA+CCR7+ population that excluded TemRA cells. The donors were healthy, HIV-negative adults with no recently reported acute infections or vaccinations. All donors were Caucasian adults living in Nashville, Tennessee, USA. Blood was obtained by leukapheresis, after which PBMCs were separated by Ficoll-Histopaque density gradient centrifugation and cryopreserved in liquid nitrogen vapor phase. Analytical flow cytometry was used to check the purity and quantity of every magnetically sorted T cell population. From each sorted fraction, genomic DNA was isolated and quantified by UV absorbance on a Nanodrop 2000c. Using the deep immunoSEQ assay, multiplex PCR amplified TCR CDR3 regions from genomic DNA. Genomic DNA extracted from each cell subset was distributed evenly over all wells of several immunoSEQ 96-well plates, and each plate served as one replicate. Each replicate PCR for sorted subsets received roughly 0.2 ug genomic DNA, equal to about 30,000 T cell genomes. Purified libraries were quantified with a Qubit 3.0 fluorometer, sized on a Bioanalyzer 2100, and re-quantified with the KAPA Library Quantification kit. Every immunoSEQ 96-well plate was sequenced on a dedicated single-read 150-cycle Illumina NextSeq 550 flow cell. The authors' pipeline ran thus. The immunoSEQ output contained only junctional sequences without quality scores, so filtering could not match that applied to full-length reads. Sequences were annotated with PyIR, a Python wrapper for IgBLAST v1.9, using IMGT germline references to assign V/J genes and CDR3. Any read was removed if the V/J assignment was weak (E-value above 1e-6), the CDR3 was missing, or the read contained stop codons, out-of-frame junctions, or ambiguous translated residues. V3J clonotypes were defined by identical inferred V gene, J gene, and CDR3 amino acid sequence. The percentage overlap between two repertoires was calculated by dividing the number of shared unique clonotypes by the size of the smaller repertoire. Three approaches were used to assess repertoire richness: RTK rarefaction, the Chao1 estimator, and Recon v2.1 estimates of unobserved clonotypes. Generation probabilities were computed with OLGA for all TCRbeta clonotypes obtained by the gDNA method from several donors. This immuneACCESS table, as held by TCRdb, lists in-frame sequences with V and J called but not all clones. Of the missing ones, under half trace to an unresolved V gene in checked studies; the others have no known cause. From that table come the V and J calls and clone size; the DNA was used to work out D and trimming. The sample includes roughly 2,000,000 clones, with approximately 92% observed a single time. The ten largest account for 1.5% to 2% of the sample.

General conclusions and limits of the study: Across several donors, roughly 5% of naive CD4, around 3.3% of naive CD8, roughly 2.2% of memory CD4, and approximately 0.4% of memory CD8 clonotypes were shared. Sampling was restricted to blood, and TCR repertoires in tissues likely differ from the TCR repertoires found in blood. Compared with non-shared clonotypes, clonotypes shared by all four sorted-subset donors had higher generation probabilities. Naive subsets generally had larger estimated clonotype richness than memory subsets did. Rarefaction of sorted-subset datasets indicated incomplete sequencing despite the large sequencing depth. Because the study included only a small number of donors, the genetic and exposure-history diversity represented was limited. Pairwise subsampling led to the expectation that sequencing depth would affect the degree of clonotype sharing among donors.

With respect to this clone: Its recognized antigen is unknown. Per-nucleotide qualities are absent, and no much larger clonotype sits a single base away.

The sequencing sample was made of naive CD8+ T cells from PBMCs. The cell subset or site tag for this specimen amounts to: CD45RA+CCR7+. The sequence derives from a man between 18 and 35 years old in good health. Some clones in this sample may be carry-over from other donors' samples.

The DNA sequence reads TGCAGCGTTGAGGCAGGGTTGGGCTATGGCTACACCTTC. Its translation reads: CSVEAGLGYGYTF. This receptor chain uses TRBV29-1 and TRBJ1-2; TRBD1 is perhaps the D gene, given 5 matching bases. From a lookup of the germline V gene, CDR1 and CDR2 are SQVTM and ANQGSEA. The CDR3 contains 13 residues, cysteine and phenylalanine counted. Just the 39-base CDR3 DNA is kept, in frame starting at base 1. Deletion took 3 bases off V and 4 bases off J, with a span of 12 bases between the germline ends.